This TCR beta chain appears in the sequencing data of a study of blood T cells in healthy people across ages. All donors came from Russia, were Caucasian and healthy, and spanned ages roughly 6 to 100. The CDR3 runs 19 residues. In germline, CDR1 is MNHNS, CDR2 SASEGT. J gave up 7 bases and V 6 bases, and 24 bases lay outside the gene matches. A second PCR, run for about 6 to 11 cycles, used a sample-barcoded 5' primer plus a J-beta primer mix. TCRdb reprocessed the 5' RACE reads with MiXCR, giving one entry per CDR3 protein. The sample records roughly 2 million distinct CDR3 sequences, roughly 52% being singletons. Of note for this clonotype: Antigen: not known.

Study outcomes and limitations: Among long-lived donors, naive CD4+ cells were more numerous and diversity higher than in aged donors.

The specimen was blood. J is TRBJ1-2 and V is TRBV6-1, with TRBD1 matching 9 bases. The receptor's source is a woman in her forties in good health. The CDR3 bases are TGTGCCAGCAGCGAGGGATCCGGGACAGGGTGGTTTCTCGGGAGTGGCTACACCTTC. Translated: CASSEGSGTGWFLGSGYTF.